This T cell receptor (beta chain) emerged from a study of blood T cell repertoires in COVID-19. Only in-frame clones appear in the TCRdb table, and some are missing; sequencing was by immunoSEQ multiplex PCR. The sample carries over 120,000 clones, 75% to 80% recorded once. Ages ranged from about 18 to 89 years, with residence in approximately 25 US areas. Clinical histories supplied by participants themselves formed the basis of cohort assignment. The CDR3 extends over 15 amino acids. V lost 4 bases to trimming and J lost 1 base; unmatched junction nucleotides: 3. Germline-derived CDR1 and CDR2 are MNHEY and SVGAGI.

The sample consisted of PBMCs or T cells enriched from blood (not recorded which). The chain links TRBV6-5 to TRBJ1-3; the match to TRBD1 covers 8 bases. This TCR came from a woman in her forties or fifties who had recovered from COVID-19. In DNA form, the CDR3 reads TGTGCCAGCAGTTCCGGGACAGGTTCTGGAAACACCATATATTTT. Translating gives CASSSGTGSGNTIYF.